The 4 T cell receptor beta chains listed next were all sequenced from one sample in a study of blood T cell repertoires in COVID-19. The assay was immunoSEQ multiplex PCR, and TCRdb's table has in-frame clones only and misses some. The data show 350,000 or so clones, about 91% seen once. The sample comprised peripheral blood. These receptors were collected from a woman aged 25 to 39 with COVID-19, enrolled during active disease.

The DNA for the CDR3 is TGTGCCAGCAGCTTATCCGGGGGTTGGGTCAATCAGCCCCAGCATTTT. Protein product: CASSLSGGWVNQPQHF. V gene TRBV7-2 combines with J gene TRBJ1-5; tentatively, D is TRBD1 (5 bases). V was pared by 2 bases and J by 3 bases, with 14 bases between. Looked up from germline, CDR1 is SGHTA and CDR2 is FQGNSA. The CDR3 totals 16 residues.

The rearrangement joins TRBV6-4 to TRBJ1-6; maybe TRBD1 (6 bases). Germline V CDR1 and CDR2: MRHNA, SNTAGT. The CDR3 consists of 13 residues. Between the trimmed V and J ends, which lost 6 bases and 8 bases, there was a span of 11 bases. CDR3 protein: CASSQGLYSPLHF. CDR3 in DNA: TGTGCCAGCAGCCAGGGGCTGTATTCACCCCTCCACTTT.

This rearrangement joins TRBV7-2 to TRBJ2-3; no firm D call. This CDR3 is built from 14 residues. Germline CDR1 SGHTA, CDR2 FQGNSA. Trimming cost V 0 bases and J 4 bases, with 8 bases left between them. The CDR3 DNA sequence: TGTGCCAGCAGCTTAGCGCGAAGTGCAGATACGCAGTATTTT. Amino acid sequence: CASSLARSADTQYF. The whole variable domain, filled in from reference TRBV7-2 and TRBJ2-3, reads GAGVSQSPSNKVTEKGKDVELRCDPISGHTALYWYRQSLGQGLEFLIYFQGNSAPDKSGLPSDRFSAERTGGSVSTLTIQRTQQEDSAVYLCASSLARSADTQYFGPGTRLTVL.

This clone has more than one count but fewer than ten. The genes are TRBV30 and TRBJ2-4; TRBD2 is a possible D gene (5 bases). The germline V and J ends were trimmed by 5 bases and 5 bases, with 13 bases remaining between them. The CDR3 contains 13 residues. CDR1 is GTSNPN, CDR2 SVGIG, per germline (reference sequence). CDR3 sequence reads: CAWDDGMENIQYF. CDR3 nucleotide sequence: TGTGCCTGGGACGACGGGATGGAAAACATTCAGTACTTC.